This T cell receptor beta chain was retrieved from a study of T cells in Graves' hyperthyroidism and ophthalmopathy. Enrolled ophthalmopathy patients presented with a Clinical Activity Score of at least 3, a NOSPECS grade of at least 4, and disease duration under 3 months. This clonotype was recorded at least ten times. The germline V gene encodes CDR1 DFQATT and CDR2 SNEGSKA (reference sequence). Deletions cut 5 bases from V and 1 base from J, with 12 bases between. CDR3 length: 14 amino acids. RNA transcripts gave rise to amplified TCR beta CDR3 regions. First-round RT-PCR targeting the TCR CDR3 was performed with the HTBI primer set. TCRdb analysed the multiplex PCR reads with MiXCR anew, one entry per CDR3 protein. The sample yields about 290,000 distinct CDR3 sequences, about a sixth seen once.

The TCR was taken from a woman in her sixties with Graves' ophthalmopathy. This rearrangement joins TRBV20-1 to TRBJ1-5; no clear D gene. The specimen was blood. CDR3 nucleotide sequence: TGCAGTGCTCTGGACGGGGAAAGCAATCAGCCCCAGCATTTT. This translates into CSALDGESNQPQHF.